This note documents a single T cell receptor beta chain sequence. A single count supports this clone. Its antigen is unknown. No base qualities exist here, and no much larger clone lies one base off it. TCRbeta CDR3 regions were amplified from genomic DNA using the immunoSEQ Assay, a bias-controlled multiplex PCR. On the authors' methods: The number of nucleated cells in each sample was estimated by amplification of reference gene primers within the assay. To quantify the absolute abundance of each unique TCRbeta CDR3 rearrangement, sequence reads were collapsed and filtered. For each sample, productive Simpson clonality was calculated by taking the square root of Simpson's diversity index across productive rearrangements. The clones in this table, taken by TCRdb from immuneACCESS, are in-frame only. Not every clone is retained; where verified, under half of the shortfall comes from an unresolved V gene, and the cause of the rest is unknown. The DNA gave D and trimming, while V, J and clone size come from that table. The table for this sample lists tens of thousands of clones; 90% of them were counted only once. The ten top clones hold roughly 3.9% of the sample.

The data belong to a study of blood T cell repertoires in COVID-19 (TCRdb year 2020). Regarding the study in general: Samples from collaborators originated in the United States, Italy and Spain and spanned both the acute and convalescent phases of COVID-19. The prospective study material was composed of cDNA or gDNA derived from T cells, B-cell-depleted T cells, or PBMCs. Subjects who had been exposed to COVID-19, were actively infected with it, or had recovered from it provided the deeply sampled blood TCRbeta repertoires that made up the dataset. A freely available public database, intended as a resource for researchers studying the immune response to SARS-CoV-2, is where the repertoires were released. Samples were obtained from the ongoing ImmuneRACE study (first 160 participants) and from 1,254 subjects provided by 6 global collaborators. Sample metadata almost always included a de-identified subject ID, COVID-19 status, age in years and sex. Where HLA class I and class II types were available, the types were taken from metadata supplied by the sample provider, not from assay-based typing. The research as a whole found: The quantity of clinical and demographic metadata differed by source and by participant and was supplied without curation.

Reading from cysteine to phenylalanine, the CDR3 counts 16 amino acids. CDR3 DNA only is kept here, 48 bases in frame from base 1. CDR1 and CDR2 were assigned from the germline V gene (reference sequence) as GTSNPN and SVGIG. Germline trimming amounts to 5 bases on V and 6 bases on J, with 17 as the count of junction bases outside the gene matches. Collaborating institutions collected whole blood in K2EDTA tubes following their own protocols. For TCRbeta analysis, collaborator samples were shipped as frozen whole blood, as isolated PBMCs, or as DNA extracted from either sample type. The sequenced sample was peripheral blood. The sequence joins TRBV30 to TRBJ2-7; the central 9 bases match TRBD1. This TCR was sampled from a man in his fifties with acute or convalescent COVID-19. The DNA sequence is TGTGCCTGGTGTCCCTTGGGACAGGGCCCGGACTGCGAGCAGTACTTC. This sequence encodes CAWCPLGQGPDCEQYF.